The present T cell receptor (beta chain) was sequenced within a study of shared clonotypes between healthy human individuals. Repertoires were generated with immunoSEQ multiplex PCR, while TCRdb's copy carries only in-frame clones and drops some. This sample has 500,000 or so clones; roughly 95% occur once, and the top ten carry 0.064%. This CDR3 is built from 12 residues. Deletions cut 4 bases from V and 6 bases from J, with 9 bases between. Germline V gene lookup returns CDR1 SGHRS and CDR2 YFSETQ. Material: naive CD4+ T cells sorted from blood. Subset defined: CD45RA+ positively selected. The sequence derives from a woman under 40 in good health. This chain uses TRBV5-1 with TRBJ2-3; the D gene is possibly TRBD2 (5 bases). CDR3 sequence (DNA): TGCGCCAGCAGCCCGGGCGGGGATACGCAGTATTTT. This encodes CASSPGGDTQYF. The full variable domain, completed using reference TRBV5-1 and TRBJ2-3, is KAGVTQTPRYLIKTRGQQVTLSCSPISGHRSVSWYQQTPGQGLQFLFEYFSETQRNKGNFPGRFSGRQFSNSRSEMNVSTLELGDSALYLCASSPGGDTQYFGPGTRLTVL.